The text below deals with one TCR beta chain. No antigen is known for it. The repertoire was sequenced with immunoSEQ multiplex PCR; TCRdb's copy has only in-frame clones and lacks some. Of 55,000 to 90,000 clones listed, about four fifths were seen once; the top ten hold 5% to 6%. The V gene end was trimmed by 3 bases and the J gene end by 7 bases; junction bases not matched to a gene: 5. CDR1 and CDR2 (germline): SGHVS, FNYEAQ. The CDR3 has 13 amino acids. This record belongs to a study of T cell responses to AZD1222 COVID-19 vaccine. The wider study: Second-dose intervals of approximately 4 or approximately 12 weeks were pooled.

Whole-study results and caveats: White British donors predominated, females outnumbered males, and clonal diversity was possibly underestimated. Repertoires were collected only later (after the peak T cell response had occurred). At baseline, seropositivity was found in only a handful of AZD1222 recipients.

Sequenced material: peripheral blood, taken on day 0 of AZD1222 vaccination. The chain is built from TRBV7-6 and TRBJ2-7; 8 bases line up with TRBD1. The TCR was taken from an adult in good health. In nucleotides, the CDR3 is TGTGCCAGCAGCTTCCAGGGGGCGCGGGAGCAGTACTTC. Encoded protein: CASSFQGAREQYF.